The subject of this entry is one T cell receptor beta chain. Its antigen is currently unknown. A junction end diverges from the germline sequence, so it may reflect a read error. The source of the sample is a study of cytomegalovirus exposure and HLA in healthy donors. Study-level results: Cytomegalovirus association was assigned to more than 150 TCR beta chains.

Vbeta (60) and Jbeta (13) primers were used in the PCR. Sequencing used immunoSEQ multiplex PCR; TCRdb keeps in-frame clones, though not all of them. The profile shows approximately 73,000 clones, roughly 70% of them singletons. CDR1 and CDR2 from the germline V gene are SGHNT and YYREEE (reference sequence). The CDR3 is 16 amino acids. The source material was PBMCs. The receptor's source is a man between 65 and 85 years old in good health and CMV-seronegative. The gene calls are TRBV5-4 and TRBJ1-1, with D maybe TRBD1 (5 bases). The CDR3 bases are TGTGCCAGCAGCGGTGGGGGGGTGGGTCTGAGTACTGACGCTTTCTTT. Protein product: CASSGGGVGLSTDAFF.